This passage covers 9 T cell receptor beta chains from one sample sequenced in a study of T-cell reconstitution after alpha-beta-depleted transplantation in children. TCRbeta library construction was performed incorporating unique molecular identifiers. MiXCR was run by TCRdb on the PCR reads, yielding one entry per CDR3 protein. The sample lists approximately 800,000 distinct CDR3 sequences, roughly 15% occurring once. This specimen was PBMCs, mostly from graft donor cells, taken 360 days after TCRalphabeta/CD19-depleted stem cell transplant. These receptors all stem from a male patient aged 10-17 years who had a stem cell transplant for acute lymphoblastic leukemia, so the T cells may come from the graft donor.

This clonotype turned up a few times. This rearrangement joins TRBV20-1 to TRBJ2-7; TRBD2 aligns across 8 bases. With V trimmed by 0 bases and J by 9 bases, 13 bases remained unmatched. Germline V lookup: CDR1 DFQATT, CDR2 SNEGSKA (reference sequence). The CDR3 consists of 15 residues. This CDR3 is CSARDMGLGAIAQYF. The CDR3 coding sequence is TGCAGTGCTAGAGATATGGGACTAGGAGCTATTGCGCAGTACTTC.

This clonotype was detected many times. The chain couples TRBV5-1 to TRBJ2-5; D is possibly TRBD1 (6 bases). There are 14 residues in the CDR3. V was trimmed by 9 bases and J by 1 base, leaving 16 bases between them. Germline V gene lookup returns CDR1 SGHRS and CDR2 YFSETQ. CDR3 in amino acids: CATQIGQRQETQYF. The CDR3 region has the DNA TGCGCCACCCAAATAGGACAGCGCCAAGAGACCCAGTACTTC.

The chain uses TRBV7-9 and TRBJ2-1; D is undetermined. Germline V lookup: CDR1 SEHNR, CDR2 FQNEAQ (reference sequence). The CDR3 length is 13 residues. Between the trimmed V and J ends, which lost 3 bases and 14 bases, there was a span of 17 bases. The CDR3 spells CASSFHPRSPEFF. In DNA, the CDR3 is TGTGCCAGCAGCTTCCACCCGAGGAGCCCAGAGTTCTTC.

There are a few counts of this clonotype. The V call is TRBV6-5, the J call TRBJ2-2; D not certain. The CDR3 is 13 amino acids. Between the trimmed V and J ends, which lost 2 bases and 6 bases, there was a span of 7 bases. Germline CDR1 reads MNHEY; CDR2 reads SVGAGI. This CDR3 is CASSYTRPGELFF. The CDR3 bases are TGTGCCAGCAGTTACACCAGGCCCGGGGAGCTGTTTTTT.

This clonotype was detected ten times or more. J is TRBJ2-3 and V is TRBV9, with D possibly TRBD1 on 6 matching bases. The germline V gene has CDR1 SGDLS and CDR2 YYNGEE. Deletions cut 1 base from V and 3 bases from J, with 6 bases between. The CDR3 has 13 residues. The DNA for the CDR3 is TGTGCCAGCAGCGTACAGGGGACAGATACGCAGTATTTT. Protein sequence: CASSVQGTDTQYF.

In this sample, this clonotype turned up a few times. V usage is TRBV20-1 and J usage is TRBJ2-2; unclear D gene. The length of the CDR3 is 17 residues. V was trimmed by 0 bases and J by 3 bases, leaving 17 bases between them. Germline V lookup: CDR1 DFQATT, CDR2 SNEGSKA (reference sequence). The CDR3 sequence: CSARDFTRNRDTGELFF. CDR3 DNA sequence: TGCAGTGCTAGAGATTTCACCCGGAACCGCGACACCGGGGAGCTGTTTTTT.

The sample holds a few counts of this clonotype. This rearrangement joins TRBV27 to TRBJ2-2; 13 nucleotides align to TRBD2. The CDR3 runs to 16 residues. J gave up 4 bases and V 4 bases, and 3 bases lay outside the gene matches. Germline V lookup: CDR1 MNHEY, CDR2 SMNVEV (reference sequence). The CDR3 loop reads CASSSRLAGGTGELFF. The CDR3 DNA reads TGTGCCAGCAGTTCGAGACTAGCGGGAGGCACCGGGGAGCTGTTTTTT.

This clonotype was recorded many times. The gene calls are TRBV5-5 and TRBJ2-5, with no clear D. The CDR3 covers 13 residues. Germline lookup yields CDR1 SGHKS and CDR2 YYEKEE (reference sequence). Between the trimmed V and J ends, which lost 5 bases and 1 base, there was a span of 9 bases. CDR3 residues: CASSRRAQETQYF. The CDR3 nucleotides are TGTGCCAGCAGTCGCCGGGCCCAAGAGACCCAGTACTTC.

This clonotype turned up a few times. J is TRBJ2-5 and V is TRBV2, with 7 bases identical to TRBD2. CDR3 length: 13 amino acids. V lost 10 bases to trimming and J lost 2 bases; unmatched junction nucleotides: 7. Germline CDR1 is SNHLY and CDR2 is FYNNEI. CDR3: CAKSAGRQETQYF. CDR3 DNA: TGTGCCAAGTCAGCGGGACGACAAGAGACCCAGTACTTC.